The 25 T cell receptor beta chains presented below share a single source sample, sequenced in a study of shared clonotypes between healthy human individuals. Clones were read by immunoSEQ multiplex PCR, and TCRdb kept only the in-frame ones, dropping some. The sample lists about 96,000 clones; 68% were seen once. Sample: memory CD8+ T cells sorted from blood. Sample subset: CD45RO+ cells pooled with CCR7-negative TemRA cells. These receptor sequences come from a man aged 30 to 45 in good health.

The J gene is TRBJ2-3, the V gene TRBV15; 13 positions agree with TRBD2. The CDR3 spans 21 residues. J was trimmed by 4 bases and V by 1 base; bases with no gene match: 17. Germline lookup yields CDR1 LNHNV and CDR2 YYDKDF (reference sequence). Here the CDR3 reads CATSRAPGTSGTSTLPDTQYF. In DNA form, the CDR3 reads TGTGCCACCAGCAGAGCCCCCGGGACTAGCGGGACATCAACCCTTCCAGATACGCAGTATTTT. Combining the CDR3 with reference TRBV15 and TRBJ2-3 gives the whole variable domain DAMVIQNPRYQVTQFGKPVTLSCSQTLNHNVMYWYQQKSSQAPKLLFHYYDKDFNNEADTPDNFQSRRPNTSFCFLDIRSPGLGDTAMYLCATSRAPGTSGTSTLPDTQYFGPGTRLTVL.

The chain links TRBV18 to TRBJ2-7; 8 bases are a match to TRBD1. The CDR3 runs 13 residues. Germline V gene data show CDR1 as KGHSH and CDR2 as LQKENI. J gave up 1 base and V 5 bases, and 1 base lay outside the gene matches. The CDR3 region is CASSWTGSYEQYF. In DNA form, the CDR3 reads TGTGCCAGCTCATGGACAGGGTCCTACGAGCAGTACTTC. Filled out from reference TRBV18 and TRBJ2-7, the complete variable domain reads NAGVMQNPRHLVRRRGQEARLRCSPMKGHSHVYWYRQLPEEGLKFMVYLQKENIIDESGMPKERFSAEFPKEGPSILRIQQVVRGDSAAYFCASSWTGSYEQYFGPGTRLTVT.

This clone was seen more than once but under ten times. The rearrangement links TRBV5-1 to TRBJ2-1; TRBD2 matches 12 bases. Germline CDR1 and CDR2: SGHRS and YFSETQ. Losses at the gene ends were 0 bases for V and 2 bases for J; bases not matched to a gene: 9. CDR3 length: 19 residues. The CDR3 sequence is CASSLGGLAGGPTYNEQFF. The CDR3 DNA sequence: TGCGCCAGCAGCTTGGGGGGCCTAGCGGGAGGGCCCACCTACAATGAGCAGTTCTTC.

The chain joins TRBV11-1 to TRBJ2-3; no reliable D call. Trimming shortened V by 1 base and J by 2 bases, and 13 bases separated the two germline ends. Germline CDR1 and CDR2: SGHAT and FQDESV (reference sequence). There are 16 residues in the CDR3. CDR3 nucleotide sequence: TGTGCCAGCAGCTTAGGGTACGACATCGTCACAGATACGCAGTATTTT. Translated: CASSLGYDIVTDTQYF.

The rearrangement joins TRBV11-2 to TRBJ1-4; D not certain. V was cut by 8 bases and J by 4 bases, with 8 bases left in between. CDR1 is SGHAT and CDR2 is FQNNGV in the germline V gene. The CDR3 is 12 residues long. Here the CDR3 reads CASLGSNEKLFF. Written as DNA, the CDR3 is TGTGCCAGCTTAGGTAGTAATGAAAAACTGTTTTTT. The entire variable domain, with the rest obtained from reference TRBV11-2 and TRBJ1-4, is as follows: EAGVAQSPRYKIIEKRQSVAFWCNPISGHATLYWYQQILGQGPKLLIQFQNNGVVDDSQLPKDRFSAERLKGVDSTLKIQPAKLEDSAVYLCASLGSNEKLFFGSGTQLSVL.

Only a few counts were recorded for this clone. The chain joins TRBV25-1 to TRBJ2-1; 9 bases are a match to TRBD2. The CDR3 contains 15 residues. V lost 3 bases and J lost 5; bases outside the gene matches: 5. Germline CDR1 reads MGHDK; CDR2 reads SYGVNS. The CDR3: CASSDLAGLHNEQFF. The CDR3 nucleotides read TGTGCCAGCAGTGATCTAGCGGGACTCCACAATGAGCAGTTCTTC.

The CDR3 coding sequence is TGTGCCAGCAGTTTATTGGCTAGCGGCTCCGATACGCAGTATTTT. Encoded protein: CASSLLASGSDTQYF. V usage is TRBV28 and J usage is TRBJ2-3; 7 bases agree with TRBD2. The CDR3 covers 15 residues. The J segment lost 6 bases and the V segment lost 1 base, leaving 7 bases of the junction unmatched. CDR1 and CDR2 from the germline V gene are MDHEN and SYDVKM. Full variable domain (outside the CDR3, taken from reference TRBV28 and TRBJ2-3): DVKVTQSSRYLVKRTGEKVFLECVQDMDHENMFWYRQDPGLGLRLIYFSYDVKMKEKGDIPEGYSVSREKKERFSLILESASTNQTSMYLCASSLLASGSDTQYFGPGTRLTVL.

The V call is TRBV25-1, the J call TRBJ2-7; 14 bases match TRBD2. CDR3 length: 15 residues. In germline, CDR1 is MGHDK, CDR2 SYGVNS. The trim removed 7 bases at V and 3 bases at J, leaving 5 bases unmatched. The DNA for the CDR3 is TGTGCCAGCAATAGGACTAGCGGGAGGCTCTACGAGCAGTACTTC. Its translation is CASNRTSGRLYEQYF.

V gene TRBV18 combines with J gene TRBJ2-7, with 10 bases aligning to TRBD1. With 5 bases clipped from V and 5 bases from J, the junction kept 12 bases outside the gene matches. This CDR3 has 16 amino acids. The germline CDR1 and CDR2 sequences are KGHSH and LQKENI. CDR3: CASSVRPGQGFDEQYF. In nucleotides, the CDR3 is TGTGCCAGCTCAGTTAGACCGGGACAGGGGTTCGACGAGCAGTACTTC.

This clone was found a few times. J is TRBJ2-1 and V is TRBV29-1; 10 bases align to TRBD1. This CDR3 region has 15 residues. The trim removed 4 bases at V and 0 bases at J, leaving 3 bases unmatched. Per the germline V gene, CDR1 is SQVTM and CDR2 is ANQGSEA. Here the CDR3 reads CSVGTGGGSYNEQFF. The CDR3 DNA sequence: TGCAGCGTTGGGACAGGGGGAGGCTCCTACAATGAGCAGTTCTTC.

The CDR3 DNA reads TGTGCCAGCAGCGTATACCACAATGAGCAGTTCTTC. Encoded protein: CASSVYHNEQFF. The chain joins TRBV4-2 to TRBJ2-1; the D is unclear. CDR3 length: 12 residues. Germline CDR1 reads LGHNA; CDR2 reads YNFKEQ. V dropped 5 bases and J dropped 5 bases, with 7 bases sitting between them.

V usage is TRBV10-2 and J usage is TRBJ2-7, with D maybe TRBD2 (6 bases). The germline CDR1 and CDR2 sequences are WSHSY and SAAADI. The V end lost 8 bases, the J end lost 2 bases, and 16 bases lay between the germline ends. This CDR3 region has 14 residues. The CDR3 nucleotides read TGCGCCAGCGGGGGTCCGGAGGGCCCCTACGAGCAGTACTTC. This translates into CASGGPEGPYEQYF.

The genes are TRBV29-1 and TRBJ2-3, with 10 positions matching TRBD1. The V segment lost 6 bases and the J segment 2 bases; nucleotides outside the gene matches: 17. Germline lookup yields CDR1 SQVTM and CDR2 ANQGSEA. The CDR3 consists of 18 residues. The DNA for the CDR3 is TGCAGCGTCCCCCCCGGGACAGGGGCCGCCGTGGTCACAGATACGCAGTATTTT. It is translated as CSVPPGTGAAVVTDTQYF.

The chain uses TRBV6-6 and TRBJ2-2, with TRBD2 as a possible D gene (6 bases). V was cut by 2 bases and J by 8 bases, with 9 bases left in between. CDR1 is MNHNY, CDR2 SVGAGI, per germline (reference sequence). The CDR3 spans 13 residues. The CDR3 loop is CASSYTGAGELFF. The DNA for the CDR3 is TGTGCCAGCAGTTACACGGGAGCGGGGGAGCTGTTTTTT.

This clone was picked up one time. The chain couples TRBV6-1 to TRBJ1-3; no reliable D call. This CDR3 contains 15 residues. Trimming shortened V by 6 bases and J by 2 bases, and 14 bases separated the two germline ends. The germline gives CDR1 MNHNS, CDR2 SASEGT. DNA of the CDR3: TGTGCCAGCAGGGGTCCCTTTAGGACTGGAAACACCATATATTTT. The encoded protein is CASRGPFRTGNTIYF.

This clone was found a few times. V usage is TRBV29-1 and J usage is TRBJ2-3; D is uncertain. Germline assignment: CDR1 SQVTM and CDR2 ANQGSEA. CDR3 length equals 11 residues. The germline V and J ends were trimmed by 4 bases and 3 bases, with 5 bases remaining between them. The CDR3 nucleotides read TGCAGCGTTGTTCCGACAGATACGCAGTATTTT. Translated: CSVVPTDTQYF.

The CDR3 loop is CASSPLQGNTGELFF. The CDR3 coding sequence is TGTGCCAGCTCACCTTTACAGGGCAACACCGGGGAGCTGTTTTTT. The chain joins TRBV18 to TRBJ2-2; maybe TRBD1 (6 bases). Germline V lookup: CDR1 KGHSH, CDR2 LQKENI. V was clipped by 3 bases and J by 2 bases, with 10 bases between them. The CDR3 runs to 15 residues.

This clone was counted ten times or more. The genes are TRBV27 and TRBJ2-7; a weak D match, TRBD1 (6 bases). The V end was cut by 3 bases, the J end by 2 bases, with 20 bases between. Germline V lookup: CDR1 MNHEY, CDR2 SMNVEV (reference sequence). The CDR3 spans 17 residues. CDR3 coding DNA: TGTGCCAGCAGTTTTTTCCCCCCTATCGGACAGACCTACGAGCAGTACTTC. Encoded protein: CASSFFPPIGQTYEQYF.

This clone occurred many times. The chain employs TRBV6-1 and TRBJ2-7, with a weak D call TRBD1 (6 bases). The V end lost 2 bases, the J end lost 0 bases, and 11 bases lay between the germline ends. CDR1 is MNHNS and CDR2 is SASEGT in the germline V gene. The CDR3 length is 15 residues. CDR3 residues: CASSELTGSSYEQYF. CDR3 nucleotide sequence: TGTGCCAGCAGTGAATTAACAGGGAGCTCCTACGAGCAGTACTTC.

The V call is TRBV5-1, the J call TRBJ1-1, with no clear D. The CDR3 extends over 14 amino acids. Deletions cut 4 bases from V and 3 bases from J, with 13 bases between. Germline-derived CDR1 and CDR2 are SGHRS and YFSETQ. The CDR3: CASSPPGVDTEAFF. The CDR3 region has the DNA TGCGCCAGCAGCCCGCCTGGGGTAGACACTGAAGCTTTCTTT.

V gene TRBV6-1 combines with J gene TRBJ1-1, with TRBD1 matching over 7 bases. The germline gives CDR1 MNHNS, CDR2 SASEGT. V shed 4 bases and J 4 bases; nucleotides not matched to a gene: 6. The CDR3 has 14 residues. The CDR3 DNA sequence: TGTGCCAGCAGTGCCCCAGGGGGTGGCACTGAAGCTTTCTTT. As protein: CASSAPGGGTEAFF.

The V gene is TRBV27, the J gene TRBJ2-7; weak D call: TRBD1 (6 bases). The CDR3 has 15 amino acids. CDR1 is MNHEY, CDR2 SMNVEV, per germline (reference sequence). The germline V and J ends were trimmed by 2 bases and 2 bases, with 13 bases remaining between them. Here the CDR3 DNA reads TGTGCCAGCAGTTTAGAACAGGGCCTCGCCTACGAGCAGTACTTC. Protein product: CASSLEQGLAYEQYF.

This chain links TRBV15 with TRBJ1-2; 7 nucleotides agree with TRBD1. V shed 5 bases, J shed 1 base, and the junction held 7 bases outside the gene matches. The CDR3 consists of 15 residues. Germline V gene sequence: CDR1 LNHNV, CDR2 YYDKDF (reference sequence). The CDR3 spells CATSALGTVNYGYTF. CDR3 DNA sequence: TGTGCCACCAGCGCCCTTGGGACAGTTAACTATGGCTACACCTTC.

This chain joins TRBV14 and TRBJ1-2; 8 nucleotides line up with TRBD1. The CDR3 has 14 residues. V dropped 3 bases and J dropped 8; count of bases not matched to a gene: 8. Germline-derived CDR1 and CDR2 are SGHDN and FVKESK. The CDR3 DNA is TGTGCCAGCAGCCACATGGACAGGGAAGGAGGCTACACCTTC. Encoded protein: CASSHMDREGGYTF.

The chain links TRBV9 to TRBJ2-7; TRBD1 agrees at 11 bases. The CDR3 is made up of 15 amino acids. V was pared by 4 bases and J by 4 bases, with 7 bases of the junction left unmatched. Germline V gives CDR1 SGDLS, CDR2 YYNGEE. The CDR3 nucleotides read TGTGCCAGCAGCACCGAGGGACAGGGGGGTTACGAGCAGTACTTC. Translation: CASSTEGQGGYEQYF.